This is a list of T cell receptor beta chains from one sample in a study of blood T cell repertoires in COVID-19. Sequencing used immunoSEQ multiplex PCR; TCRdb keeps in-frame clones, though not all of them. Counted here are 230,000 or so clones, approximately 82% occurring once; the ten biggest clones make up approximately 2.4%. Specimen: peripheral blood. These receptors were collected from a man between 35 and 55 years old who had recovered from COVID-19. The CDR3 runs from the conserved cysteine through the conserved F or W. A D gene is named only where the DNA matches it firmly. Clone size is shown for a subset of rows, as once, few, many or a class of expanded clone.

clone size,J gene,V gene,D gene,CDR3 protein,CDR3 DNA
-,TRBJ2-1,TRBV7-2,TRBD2,CASSPTAGRVYNEQFF,TGTGCCAGCAGCCCAACGGCGGGGAGGGTATACAATGAGCAGTTCTTC
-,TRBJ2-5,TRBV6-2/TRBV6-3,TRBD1,CASSGSDRAIQETQYF,TGTGCCAGCAGTGGTTCCGACAGGGCGATCCAAGAGACCCAGTACTTC
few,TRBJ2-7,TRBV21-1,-,CASSKGGTGVPYEQYF,TGTGCCAGCAGCAAGGGGGGGACAGGGGTCCCCTACGAGCAGTACTTC
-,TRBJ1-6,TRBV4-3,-,CASSQGLQGIENSPLHF,TGCGCCAGCAGCCAAGGATTACAGGGAATCGAAAATTCACCCCTCCACTTT
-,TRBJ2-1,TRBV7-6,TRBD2,CASSSSGDQQFF,TGTGCCAGCAGCTCGAGCGGGGATCAGCAGTTCTTC
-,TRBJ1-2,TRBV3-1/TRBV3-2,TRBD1,CASSPGQGYNYGYTF,TGTGCCAGCAGCCCCGGACAGGGGTATAACTATGGCTACACCTTC
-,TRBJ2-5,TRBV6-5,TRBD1,CASSSRTGFQTQYF,TGTGCCAGCAGTTCGAGGACAGGTTTTCAGACCCAGTACTTC
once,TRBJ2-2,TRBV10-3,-,CAISRGPGELFF,TGTGCCATCAGCCGAGGGCCCGGGGAGCTGTTTTTT
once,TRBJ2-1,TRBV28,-,CASTEGPTNEQFF,TGTGCCAGCACGGAGGGGCCGACAAATGAGCAGTTCTTC
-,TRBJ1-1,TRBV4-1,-,CASSQKGLVSTEAFF,TGCGCCAGCAGCCAAAAGGGACTGGTCAGCACTGAAGCTTTCTTT
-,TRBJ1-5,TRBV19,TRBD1,CASSIRWDRAVQPQHF,TGTGCCAGTAGTATCCGATGGGACAGGGCGGTTCAGCCCCAGCATTTT
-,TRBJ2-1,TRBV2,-,CASSEGAGKHEQFF,TGTGCCAGCAGTGAAGGCGCAGGGAAGCATGAGCAGTTCTTC